This T cell receptor (beta chain) was sequenced in a study of T cells in Graves' hyperthyroidism and ophthalmopathy. Findings and limits, study-wide: Most thyroid clonotypes expanded above 0.001 appeared in blood too. With a median lead of roughly 6.8 months before onset, the model predicted ophthalmopathy.

The CDR3 runs to 13 residues. The V gene's germline CDR1 is DFQATT and CDR2 SNEGSKA (reference sequence). Trimming removed 1 base at V and 0 bases at J, with 6 bases between. As regards this clonotype: Its target is unknown.

RNA transcripts provided the source from which TCR beta CDR3 regions were amplified. HTBI primers were employed in a first-round RT-PCR of the TCR CDR3. MiXCR, applied by TCRdb to the multiplex PCR reads, yields one record per CDR3 protein. The top ten hold around 20% of the sample, which has around 620,000 distinct CDR3 sequences, 35% to 55% seen once. Sequences were obtained from peripheral blood or thyroid tissue (not recorded which). J is TRBJ1-1 and V is TRBV20-1; D is uncertain. This TCR derives from an adult woman with Graves' disease, either hyperthyroidism or ophthalmopathy (not recorded which). CDR3 sequence: CSARGTMNTEAFF. In nucleotides, the CDR3 is TGCAGTGCTAGAGGGACCATGAACACTGAAGCTTTCTTT.